This TCR beta chain was sequenced during a study of blood T cells in healthy people across ages. Study context: The template switching approach captured approximately one barcoded beta molecule for every two T cells. Study-level findings and limits: Roughly linearly, TCR beta diversity per million T cells fell as age increased.

A J-beta primer mix and a sample-barcoded 5' primer were used in a second PCR of about 7 to 12 cycles. TCRdb re-analysed the 5' RACE reads in MiXCR, keeping a single row per CDR3 protein. The profile covers 800,000 to 950,000 distinct CDR3 sequences, with roughly 29% appearing a single time and approximately 10% taken by the ten largest. About this clonotype itself: Its matching antigen is unknown.

This sample also belongs to another study, concerning T cells of mothers and their children.

The receptor was isolated from a woman aged 40 to 49 in good health. Sequencing was carried out using blood.

The CDR3 sequence is CATSDRGFSGYTF. For the CDR3, the DNA is TGTGCCACCAGTGATAGGGGGTTCAGTGGCTACACCTTC. The chain employs TRBV24-1 and TRBJ1-2; D possibly corresponds to TRBD1 (6 bases). The CDR3 extends over 13 amino acids. CDR1 is KGHDR and CDR2 is SFDVKD in the germline V gene. Trimming cost V 3 bases and J 7 bases, with 11 bases left between them.